The source of this T cell receptor (beta chain) is a study of tumor and adjacent non-tumor tissue in lung cancer. Study background: Histology: 12 adenocarcinoma, a couple of squamous cell carcinoma, 1 small cell lung cancer.

This clonotype appeared once. Its antigen is undetermined. This may be a read error, as it is one base from a much larger clone. Findings of the study overall: Normal lung showed higher cumulative top 100 clone frequency than tumor.

No cell sorting was done before RNA was extracted from the tissue. The normal lung tissue was taken more than 3 cm from the tumor edge. The library came from three nested PCR rounds adapted from ARM-PCR protocols. TCRdb fed the multiplex PCR reads into MiXCR, producing one record per CDR3 protein. The sample holds tens of thousands of distinct CDR3 sequences; around 70% are singletons and the top ten take 25% to 35%. The CDR3 runs to 14 residues. CDR1 and CDR2 from the germline V gene are MDHEN and SYDVKM. With 6 bases removed from V and 4 bases from J, the gap between germline ends came to 13 bases. V gene TRBV28 combines with J gene TRBJ1-5; D not resolved. Sequences were obtained from distant non-tumor lung tissue. The source is a woman aged 50 to 60 with non-small cell lung cancer. The CDR3 DNA sequence: TGTGCCAGCAGCTACGGACGGGTGAATCAGCCCCAGCATTTT. Its translation is CASSYGRVNQPQHF. The full variable domain, its missing parts supplied by reference TRBV28 and TRBJ1-5, is DVKVTQSSRYLVKRTGEKVFLECVQDMDHENMFWYRQDPGLGLRLIYFSYDVKMKEKGDIPEGYSVSREKKERFSLILESASTNQTSMYLCASSYGRVNQPQHFGDGTRLSIL.